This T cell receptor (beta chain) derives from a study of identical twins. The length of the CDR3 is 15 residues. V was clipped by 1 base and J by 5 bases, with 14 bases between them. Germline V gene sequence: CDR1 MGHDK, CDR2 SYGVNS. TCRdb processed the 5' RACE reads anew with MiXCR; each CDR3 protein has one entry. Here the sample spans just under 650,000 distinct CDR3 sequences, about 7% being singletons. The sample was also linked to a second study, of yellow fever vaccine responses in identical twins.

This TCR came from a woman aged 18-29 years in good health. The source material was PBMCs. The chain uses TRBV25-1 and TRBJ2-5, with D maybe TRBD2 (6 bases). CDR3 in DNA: TGTGCCAGCAGTGAATCGGGGCGGGGTGGGGAGACCCAGTACTTC. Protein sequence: CASSESGRGGETQYF.